One sample yielded the 8 T cell receptor beta chains listed below, sequenced in a study of T cells in Graves' hyperthyroidism and ophthalmopathy. Using RNA transcripts as the source, TCR beta CDR3 regions were amplified. A first-round RT-PCR of the TCR CDR3 used the HTBI primer set. TCRdb re-called the multiplex PCR reads with MiXCR, one entry per CDR3 protein. In the table there are 500,000 to 700,000 distinct CDR3 sequences, 16% of which are singletons. The source material was blood. These receptor sequences come from a woman aged 18-29 years with Graves' hyperthyroidism.

This clonotype was recorded at least ten times. The chain employs TRBV2 and TRBJ1-5; 9 bases are a match to TRBD1. CDR1 SNHLY and CDR2 FYNNEI come from the germline V gene. This CDR3 is 17 amino acids long. After removal of 5 bases from V and 0 bases from J, the junction contained 8 bases not matched to a gene. The CDR3 nucleotides are TGTGCCAGCAGTAAAAATTTGGACAGGGGTAGCAATCAGCCCCAGCATTTT. Translation: CASSKNLDRGSNQPQHF.

This clonotype was recorded at least ten times. The chain couples TRBV13 to TRBJ2-3; D not certain. In germline, CDR1 is PRHDT, CDR2 FYEKMQ (reference sequence). The length of the CDR3 is 12 residues. V dropped 8 bases and J dropped 4 bases, with 10 bases sitting between them. The CDR3 protein is CASGGRPDTQYF. The CDR3 nucleotides read TGTGCCAGCGGCGGCCGGCCAGATACGCAGTATTTT.

The CDR3 sequence is CASSLPGDGNTIYF. CDR3 bases: TGTGCCAGCAGCTTGCCAGGGGATGGAAACACCATATATTTT. This rearrangement joins TRBV5-4 to TRBJ1-3; the D gene is possibly TRBD1 (6 bases). This CDR3 has 14 amino acids. Trimming shortened V by 1 base and J by 3 bases, and 8 bases separated the two germline ends. Germline loops: CDR1 SGHNT, CDR2 YYREEE (reference sequence). The entire variable domain, with the rest obtained from reference TRBV5-4 and TRBJ1-3, is as follows: ETGVTQSPTHLIKTRGQQVTLRCSSQSGHNTVSWYQQALGQGPQFIFQYYREEENGRGNFPPRFSGLQFPNYSSELNVNALELDDSALYLCASSLPGDGNTIYFGEGSWLTVV.

In its sample, this clonotype was seen many times. This rearrangement joins TRBV20-1 to TRBJ1-1; D is undetermined. This CDR3 has 13 amino acids. Germline V lookup: CDR1 DFQATT, CDR2 SNEGSKA (reference sequence). V dropped 2 bases and J dropped 0 bases, with 7 bases sitting between them. This chain's CDR3 is CSARRPLNTEAFF. CDR3 nucleotides: TGCAGTGCTAGACGGCCTTTGAACACTGAAGCTTTCTTT.

This clonotype was seen many times. The V gene is TRBV9, the J gene TRBJ2-7; TRBD1 matches 9 bases. The junction had 8 bases not matched to a gene; V was cut back by 3 bases and J by 7 bases. This CDR3 region has 14 residues. Germline loops: CDR1 SGDLS, CDR2 YYNGEE. In DNA form, the CDR3 reads TGTGCCAGCAGCGGTCCCGGGACAGGGCGAGAGCAGTACTTC. As protein: CASSGPGTGREQYF.

The rearrangement links TRBV15 to TRBJ1-3, with D perhaps TRBD1 (5 bases). This CDR3 spans 15 amino acids. The V end was cut by 3 bases, the J end by 4 bases, with 13 bases between. Per germline, CDR1 LNHNV and CDR2 YYDKDF (reference sequence). CDR3 nucleotide sequence: TGTGCCACCAGCAGTACCGGGACCCAAGGAAACACCATATATTTT. It specifies CATSSTGTQGNTIYF.

The V gene is TRBV20-1, the J gene TRBJ1-1, with D perhaps TRBD1 (5 bases). Germline V lookup: CDR1 DFQATT, CDR2 SNEGSKA (reference sequence). V was shortened by 6 bases and J by 6 bases, with 17 bases between the two germline ends. The CDR3 length is 13 residues. The DNA of the CDR3 is TGCAGTGCAACCACAGGTCGGAAATCTGAAGCTTTCTTT. Protein product: CSATTGRKSEAFF.

The V call is TRBV12-3 or TRBV12-4, the J call TRBJ2-7, with no clear D. V was clipped by 7 bases and J by 12 bases, with 19 bases between them. The CDR3 sequence is 12 residues long. This chain's CDR3 is CASTLNGRPPYF. The CDR3, as DNA: TGTGCCAGCACCCTCAACGGACGCCCGCCGTACTTC.